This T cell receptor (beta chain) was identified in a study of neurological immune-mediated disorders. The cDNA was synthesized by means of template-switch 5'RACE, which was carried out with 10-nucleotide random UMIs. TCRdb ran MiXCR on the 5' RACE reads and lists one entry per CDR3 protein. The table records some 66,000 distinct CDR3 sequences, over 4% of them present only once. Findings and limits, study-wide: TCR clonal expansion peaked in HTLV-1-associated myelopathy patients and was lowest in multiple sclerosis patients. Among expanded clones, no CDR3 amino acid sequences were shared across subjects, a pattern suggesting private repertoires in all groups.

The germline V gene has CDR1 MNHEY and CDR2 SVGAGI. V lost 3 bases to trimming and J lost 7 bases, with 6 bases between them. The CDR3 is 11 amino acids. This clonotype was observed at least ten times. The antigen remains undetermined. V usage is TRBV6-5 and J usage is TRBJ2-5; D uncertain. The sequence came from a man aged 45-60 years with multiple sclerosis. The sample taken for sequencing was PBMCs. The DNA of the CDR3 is TGTGCCAGCAGTTATGCCGGGACCCAGTACTTC. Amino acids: CASSYAGTQYF.